This entry concerns a single TCR beta chain. The data derive from a study of PD-L1 blockade in urothelial cancer. From germline, CDR1 is MNHGY and CDR2 SAAAGT. The CDR3 consists of 12 residues. Synthetic TCR analog templates were spiked into each PCR. TCRdb keeps only in-frame clones here, not all; method: immunoSEQ multiplex PCR. Among about 35,000 clones listed, around 33% were seen once. The specimen comprised tumor tissue, sampled before atezolizumab (anti-PD-L1) treatment. The chain has TRBV6-8 and TRBJ2-1; a possible D gene is TRBD2 (6 bases). This clonotype was sampled from a man aged 60-69 years with urothelial cancer. CDR3 DNA sequence: TGTGGTGCGCGGGATGTGAACAATGAGCAGTTCTTC. This codes for CGARDVNNEQFF.